These 32 T cell receptor beta chains came from one sample sequenced in a study of tumor and adjacent non-tumor tissue in lung cancer. No cell sorting was done before RNA was extracted from the tissue. The library came from three nested PCR rounds adapted from ARM-PCR protocols. TCRdb re-analysed the multiplex PCR reads in MiXCR, keeping a single row per CDR3 protein. The table lists under 150,000 distinct CDR3 sequences, roughly 70% of them singletons. The specimen was lung tumor tissue. These TCRs come from a man between 60 and 75 years old with small cell lung cancer.

As concerns this clonotype: The CDR3 carries no conserved terminal phenylalanine or tryptophan, so it likely arises from a read error. No DNA is shown, since the ends of the CDR3 on it are uncertain; the CDR3 is the one TCRdb lists. This rearrangement joins TRBV11-2 to TRBJ1-4; the DNA was not compared with TRBD1, the D call given in the table. Inclusive of both ends, the CDR3 amounts to 15 amino acids. Germline V CDR1 and CDR2: SGHAT, FQNNGV. CDR3 in amino acids: CASHSQSDPGRKLFL.

At least ten counts were recorded for this clonotype. The chain carries TRBV6-1 and TRBJ2-5, with a tentative D call TRBD1 (5 bases). The germline gives CDR1 MNHNS, CDR2 SASEGT. V lost 3 bases and J lost 5, with 7 bases in between. This CDR3 spans 12 amino acids. The CDR3 DNA is TGTGCCAGCAGTGACCAGGGTGAGACCCAGTACTTC. It translates to CASSDQGETQYF.

As regards this clonotype: The CDR3 does not close with the conserved phenylalanine or tryptophan, likely indicating a read error. J is TRBJ2-3 and V is TRBV5-1; unclear D gene. CDR1 and CDR2 from the germline V gene are SGHRS and YFSETQ. The CDR3 has 13 residues. The V end lost 8 bases, the J end lost 2 bases, and 12 bases lay between the germline ends. The CDR3 coding sequence is TGCGCCAGTAGCCTGGGCACCACAGATACGCAGTATCTT. Its protein product is CASSLGTTDTQYL.

About this clonotype itself: A much larger clone differs by one base, so this may be a read error. The V and J genes are TRBV5-6 and TRBJ2-3, with D perhaps matching TRBD1 (5 bases). The germline V gene has CDR1 SGHDT and CDR2 YYEEEE. Trimming took 0 bases from V and 10 from J, leaving 12 bases between them. The CDR3 sequence is 13 residues long. CDR3 DNA sequence: TGTGCCAGCAGCTTGGGAAGACAGTGTTCGCAGTATTTT. Its translation is CASSLGRQCSQYF.

This rearrangement joins TRBV11-2 to TRBJ2-7; D call uncertain. The ends were cut back, 2 bases at V and 1 base at J, with 12 bases in the middle. CDR1 and CDR2 from the germline V gene are SGHAT and FQNNGV. The CDR3 extends over 15 amino acids. The CDR3 DNA reads TGTGCCAGCAGCTTACAAGCAGGATATTCCTACGAGCAGTACGTC. Amino acid sequence: CASSLQAGYSYEQYV.

This clonotype was recorded many times. V gene TRBV12-3 or TRBV12-4 combines with J gene TRBJ2-1; D not certain. V lost 2 bases, J lost 4 bases, and 6 bases lay in between. The CDR3 contains 13 residues. The CDR3 reads CASSLLGYNEQFF. The CDR3 nucleotides are TGTGCCAGCAGTTTACTAGGGTACAATGAGCAGTTCTTC.

In regard to this clonotype: An end of the junction differs from the germline gene, which may be a read error. The chain is built from TRBV12-3 or TRBV12-4 and TRBJ1-2; a possible D gene is TRBD1 (5 bases). The CDR3 loop spans 15 amino acids. This CDR3 is CASSSRVGANYDYTF. CDR3 coding DNA: TGTGCCAGCAGCTCCAGGGTAGGGGCTAACTATGACTACACCTTC.

Concerning this clonotype itself: A read error may account for a junction end that differs from germline. The chain is built from TRBV11-3 and TRBJ1-2; D is perhaps TRBD1 (5 bases). Germline V CDR1 and CDR2: SGHNT, YENEEA. The CDR3 contains 15 residues. DNA for the CDR3: TGTGCCAACAGCCCCGAGGGCAGGGCTAACTATGGCTACGCCTTC. Protein product: CANSPEGRANYGYAF.

As for this clonotype: The junction shows a germline mismatch at one end, possibly a read error. The chain employs TRBV6-5 and TRBJ1-1; D is unresolved. CDR1 and CDR2 (germline): MNHEY, SVGAGI. This CDR3 has 15 amino acids. For the CDR3, the DNA is TGTGCCAGCATTTACGACGACACGGGGAATACTGAAGCTTTCTTT. Protein: CASIYDDTGNTEAFF.

V and J are TRBV20-1 and TRBJ2-5; D gene ambiguous. Germline assignment: CDR1 DFQATT and CDR2 SNEGSKA (reference sequence). CDR3 size: 12 residues. V dropped 4 bases and J dropped 1 base, with 7 bases sitting between them. CDR3 bases: TGCAGTGCTAAGGGTTTCCAAGAGACCCAGTACTTC. The encoded protein is CSAKGFQETQYF.

Remarks on this clonotype: A read error may produce the germline difference seen at one junction end. The chain is built from TRBV12-3 or TRBV12-4 and TRBJ2-2, with D perhaps matching TRBD2 (6 bases). CDR3 size: 13 residues. For the CDR3, the DNA is TGTGCCAAAGGGGCCTGGAACACCGGGGGGCTGTTTTTT. This encodes CAKGAWNTGGLFF.

Turning to this clonotype: Here the CDR3 omits its conserved ending phenylalanine or tryptophan, so a read error is the likely source. V gene TRBV6-5 combines with J gene TRBJ1-4; D is uncertain. This CDR3 contains 16 residues. Per the germline V gene, CDR1 is MNHEY and CDR2 is SVGAGI. V lost 11 bases to trimming and J lost 0 bases, with 19 bases between them. The CDR3 bases are TGTGCCGGCACCACCAAGAATTCAGCAACTAATGAAAAACTGTTTATT. Amino acids: CAGTTKNSATNEKLFI.

The chain joins TRBV6-5 to TRBJ1-6, with a weak D call TRBD1 (5 bases). V was cut by 4 bases and J by 10 bases, with 17 bases left in between. The CDR3 is made up of 15 amino acids. From germline, CDR1 is MNHEY and CDR2 SVGAGI. The CDR3 DNA is TGTGCCAGCAGTTTAGACCGGGGGGGGAGGTCACCCCTCCACTTT. Its translation is CASSLDRGGRSPLHF.

This clonotype showed up many times. At one end, the junction sequence differs from germline, possibly due to a read error. The rearrangement links TRBV4-1 to TRBJ1-4, with 11 positions matching TRBD1. The CDR3 loop spans 16 amino acids. Germline CDR1 and CDR2: MGHRA and YSYEKL. CDR3 loop: CASSQSGQGAKEKLFF. The CDR3 region has the DNA TGCGCCAGCAGCCAATCAGGACAGGGGGCTAAAGAAAAACTGTTTTTT.

About this clonotype: A read error may account for a junction end that differs from germline. The CDR3 here is CGSSLDAGGWQFF. The CDR3 DNA is TGTGGCAGCAGCTTAGATGCGGGGGGTTGGCAGTTCTTC. The rearrangement joins TRBV11-3 to TRBJ2-1; 8 bases align to TRBD2. There are 13 residues in the CDR3. Germline loops: CDR1 SGHNT, CDR2 YENEEA.

In nucleotides, the CDR3 is TGTGCCAGCAGCCAAGTCTCGGGAGGCCTGAATGAGCAGTTCTTC. This encodes CASSQVSGGLNEQFF. The chain couples TRBV4-2 to TRBJ2-1, with TRBD2 identical over 7 bases. CDR3 size: 15 residues. Germline V CDR1 and CDR2: LGHNA, YNFKEQ. V shed 1 base and J 7 bases; nucleotides not matched to a gene: 7.

As for this clonotype: One end of the junction fails to match germline, which may point to a read error. The rearrangement joins TRBV11-2 to TRBJ2-3; D is possibly TRBD1 (5 bases). The CDR3 spans 14 residues. The germline CDR1 and CDR2 sequences are SGHAT and FQNNGV. The DNA of the CDR3 is TGTGCCAGCAGCACGAGCTGGGGCACAGATACGCAATATTTT. Translating it yields CASSTSWGTDTQYF.

The V and J genes are TRBV29-1 and TRBJ2-2, with a weak D call TRBD2 (6 bases). The germline gives CDR1 SQVTM, CDR2 ANQGSEA. This CDR3 spans 14 amino acids. Deletions cut 4 bases from V and 6 bases from J, with 15 bases between. In DNA form, the CDR3 reads TGCAGCGTTGGGGATGGCGGGACGGCCGGGGAGCTGTTTTTT. This translates into CSVGDGGTAGELFF.

The table lists this clonotype with many counts. The chain couples TRBV11-2 to TRBJ2-3, with TRBD2 matching over 11 bases. The CDR3 length is 14 residues. Looked up from germline, CDR1 is SGHAT and CDR2 is FQNNGV. With 0 bases clipped from V and 8 bases from J, the junction kept 1 base outside the gene matches. This chain's CDR3 is CASSLDLAGGTQYF. DNA of the CDR3: TGTGCCAGCAGCTTAGATCTAGCGGGAGGTACGCAGTATTTT.

About this clonotype: Germline is not matched at one junction end, which may reflect a read error. The rearrangement joins TRBV24-1 to TRBJ1-2; D uncertain. CDR1 KGHDR and CDR2 SFDVKD come from the germline V gene. The CDR3 covers 14 residues. CDR3 in DNA: TGTGCCGCCAGTGATCCGGACTGTAACTATGGCTACACCTTC. Translation: CAASDPDCNYGYTF.

Notes on this clonotype: Here the CDR3 omits its conserved ending phenylalanine or tryptophan, so a read error is the likely source. The CDR3 DNA is TGTGCCAGCAGTTTAGTACTCTTGAGGACCAGTGTCTACAATGAGCAGTTCTCC. It encodes CASSLVLLRTSVYNEQFS. V and J are TRBV12-3 or TRBV12-4 and TRBJ2-1; no definite D call. The CDR3 spans 18 residues. V lost 1 base, J lost 3 bases, and 19 bases lay in between.

Many counts were recorded for this clonotype. The V call is TRBV29-1, the J call TRBJ1-2, with no clear D. Trimming removed 6 bases at V and 4 bases at J, with 15 bases between. The CDR3 length is 13 residues. Per germline, CDR1 SQVTM and CDR2 ANQGSEA. CDR3 nucleotide sequence: TGCAGCGTATCCGAACCAGGAGGCTATGGCTACACCTTC. Translated, it gives CSVSEPGGYGYTF.

This chain links TRBV6-9 with TRBJ2-1; tentatively, D is TRBD1 or TRBD2 (5 bases each). The V gene's germline CDR1 is MNHGY and CDR2 SVAAGI. This CDR3 comprises 15 residues. Between the trimmed V and J ends, which lost 5 bases and 2 bases, there was a span of 13 bases. DNA of the CDR3: TGTGCCAGCAGTGGGGGATATCATCCCTACAATGAGCAGTTCTTC. Amino acid sequence: CASSGGYHPYNEQFF.

This clonotype was seen at least ten times. V and J are TRBV6-1 and TRBJ1-2, with a weak D call TRBD1 (6 bases). This CDR3 contains 14 residues. The germline V and J ends were trimmed by 2 bases and 6 bases, with 13 bases remaining between them. Germline V gene lookup returns CDR1 MNHNS and CDR2 SASEGT. The CDR3, as DNA: TGTGCCAGCAGTGAAATAGGGGGGGCCGATGGCTACACCTTC. Amino acid sequence: CASSEIGGADGYTF.

In this sample, this clonotype turned up once. V and J are TRBV20-1 and TRBJ1-4; D is possibly TRBD1 (5 bases). Trimming took 4 bases from V and 4 from J, leaving 10 bases between them. Germline V gives CDR1 DFQATT, CDR2 SNEGSKA (reference sequence). This CDR3 spans 13 amino acids. The CDR3: CSAKGPINEKLFF. The CDR3 coding sequence is TGCAGTGCTAAGGGACCAATTAATGAAAAACTGTTTTTT.

Turning to this clonotype: This likely comes from a read error, as the CDR3 has no conserved phenylalanine or tryptophan at its end. The rearrangement links TRBV20-1 to TRBJ2-5; 7 nucleotides match TRBD2. The CDR3 runs to 14 residues. After removal of 3 bases from V and 5 bases from J, the junction contained 9 bases not matched to a gene. In germline, CDR1 is DFQATT, CDR2 SNEGSKA (reference sequence). CDR3 DNA: TGCAGTGCTAGTCTGCGGGGGACGGGGGAGACCCAGTACTTG. Translation: CSASLRGTGETQYL.

This clonotype was seen a few times. The genes are TRBV5-5 and TRBJ1-5; D is ambiguous. The CDR3 runs to 15 residues. Trimming took off 2 bases at V and 2 bases at J, with 11 bases between the two ends. Germline V gene data show CDR1 as SGHKS and CDR2 as YYEKEE (reference sequence). The CDR3, as DNA: TGTGCCAGCAGCTTTAAGGGAGACGGCAATCAGCCCCAGCATTTT. This codes for CASSFKGDGNQPQHF.

The gene calls are TRBV6-1 and TRBJ2-2; perhaps TRBD2 as D (6 bases). The ends were cut back, 1 base at V and 5 bases at J, with 8 bases in the middle. The CDR3 is made up of 14 amino acids. Looked up from germline, CDR1 is MNHNS and CDR2 is SASEGT. This chain's CDR3 is CASSEGGETGELFF. For the CDR3, the DNA is TGTGCCAGCAGTGAAGGGGGGGAGACCGGGGAGCTGTTTTTT.

The chain is built from TRBV11-3 and TRBJ1-2; D not certain. Germline CDR1 and CDR2: SGHNT and YENEEA. The CDR3 runs 14 residues. V lost 9 bases to trimming and J lost 8 bases, with 22 bases between them. In DNA, the CDR3 is TGTGCCAGTAGCCGAGGGATAGGGTTTGACGGCTACACCTTC. Translated: CASSRGIGFDGYTF. Based on the CDR3 plus reference TRBV11-3 and TRBJ1-2, the full variable domain is EAGVVQSPRYKIIEKKQPVAFWCNPISGHNTLYWYLQNLGQGPELLIRYENEEAVDDSQLPKDRFSAERLKGVDSTLKIQPAELGDSAVYLCASSRGIGFDGYTFGSGTRLTVV.

On this clonotype itself: The junction does not match germline at one end; this may be a read error. J is TRBJ2-5 and V is TRBV11-3; 9 nucleotides line up with TRBD1. Per germline, CDR1 SGHNT and CDR2 YENEEA. This CDR3 has 15 amino acids. In nucleotides, the CDR3 is TGTGCCAGCAGCGCTGACAGGGGGTCCCAAGAGGCGCAGTATTTC. Encoded protein: CASSADRGSQEAQYF.

The V and J genes are TRBV6-5 and TRBJ2-5; 9 positions agree with TRBD1. The CDR3 has 16 residues. The V and J ends lost 4 bases and 5 bases, in that order; junction bases with no gene match: 11. Germline V lookup: CDR1 MNHEY, CDR2 SVGAGI. The CDR3 nucleotides read TGTGCCAGCAGTTCGGACAGGGGAGCGGTCATGGAGACCCAGTACTTC. Translation: CASSSDRGAVMETQYF.

With respect to this clonotype: A read error may account for a junction end that differs from germline. The chain is built from TRBV11-2 and TRBJ2-7; D ambiguous. Germline V gene lookup returns CDR1 SGHAT and CDR2 FQNNGV. The CDR3 consists of 12 residues. CDR3 sequence: CANSLSPYEQYF. CDR3 nucleotide sequence: TGTGCCAACAGCTTAAGTCCCTACGAGCAATACTTC.